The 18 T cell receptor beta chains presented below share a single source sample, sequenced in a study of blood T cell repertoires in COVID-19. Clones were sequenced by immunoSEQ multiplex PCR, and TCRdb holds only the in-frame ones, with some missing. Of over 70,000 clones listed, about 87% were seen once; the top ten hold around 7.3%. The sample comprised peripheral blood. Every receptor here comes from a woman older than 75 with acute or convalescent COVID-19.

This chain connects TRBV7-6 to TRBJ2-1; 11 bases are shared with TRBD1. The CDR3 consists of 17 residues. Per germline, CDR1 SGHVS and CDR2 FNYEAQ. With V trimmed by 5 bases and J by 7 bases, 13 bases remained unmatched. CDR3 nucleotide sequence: TGTGCCAGCAGCCCCAAAGGTGGACAGGGGGCATCAAATGAGCAGTTCTTC. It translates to CASSPKGGQGASNEQFF.

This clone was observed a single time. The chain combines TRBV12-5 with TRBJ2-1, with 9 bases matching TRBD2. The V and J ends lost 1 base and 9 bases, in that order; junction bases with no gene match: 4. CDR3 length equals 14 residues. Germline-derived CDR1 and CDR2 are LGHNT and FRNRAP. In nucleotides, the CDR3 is TGTGCTAGTGGTTTGGAAGCGGGGGGTAGTGAGCAGTTCTTC. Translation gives CASGLEAGGSEQFF.

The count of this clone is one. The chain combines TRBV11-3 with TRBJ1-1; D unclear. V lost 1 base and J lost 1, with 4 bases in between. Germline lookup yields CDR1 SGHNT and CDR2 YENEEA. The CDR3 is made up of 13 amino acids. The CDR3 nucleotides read TGTGCCAGCAGCTTAGCCCGGAACACTGAAGCTTTCTTT. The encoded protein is CASSLARNTEAFF.

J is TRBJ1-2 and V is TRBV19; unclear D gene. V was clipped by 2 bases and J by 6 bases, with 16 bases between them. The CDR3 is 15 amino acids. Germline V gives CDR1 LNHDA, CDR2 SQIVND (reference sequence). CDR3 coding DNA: TGTGCCAGTAGTATACAAAGGAACGGGGTCGATGGCTACACCTTC. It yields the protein CASSIQRNGVDGYTF.

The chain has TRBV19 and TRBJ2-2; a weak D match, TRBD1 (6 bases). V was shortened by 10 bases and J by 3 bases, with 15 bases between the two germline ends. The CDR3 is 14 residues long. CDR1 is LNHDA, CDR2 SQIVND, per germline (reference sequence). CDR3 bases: TGTGCCACTGCCAGGGGCGTCGACACCGGGGAGCTGTTTTTT. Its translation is CATARGVDTGELFF. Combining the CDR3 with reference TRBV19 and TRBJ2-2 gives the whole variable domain DGGITQSPKYLFRKEGQNVTLSCEQNLNHDAMYWYRQDPGQGLRLIYYSQIVNDFQKGDIAEGYSVSREKKESFPLTVTSAQKNPTAFYLCATARGVDTGELFFGEGSRLTVL.

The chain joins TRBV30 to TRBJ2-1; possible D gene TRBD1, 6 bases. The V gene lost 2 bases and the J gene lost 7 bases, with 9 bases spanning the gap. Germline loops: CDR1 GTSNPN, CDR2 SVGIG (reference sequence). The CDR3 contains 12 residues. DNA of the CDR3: TGTGCCTGGAGTCAACAGGGAAATGAGCAGTTCTTC. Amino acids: CAWSQQGNEQFF.

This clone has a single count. The CDR3 DNA reads as TGTGCCAGCAGCTTACACAGTGCCTCTAATGAAAAACTGTTTTTT. Protein product: CASSLHSASNEKLFF. The genes are TRBV11-2 and TRBJ1-4, with unresolved D. The germline gives CDR1 SGHAT, CDR2 FQNNGV. The length of the CDR3 is 15 residues. V lost 2 bases, J lost 3 bases, and 10 bases lay in between.

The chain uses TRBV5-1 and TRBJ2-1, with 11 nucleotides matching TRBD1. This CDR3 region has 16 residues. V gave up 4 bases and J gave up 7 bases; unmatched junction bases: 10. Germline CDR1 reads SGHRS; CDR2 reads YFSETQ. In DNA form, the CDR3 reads TGCGCCAGCAGCCCCGGACAGGGGGCGGTTGGTAATGAGCAGTTCTTC. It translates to CASSPGQGAVGNEQFF.

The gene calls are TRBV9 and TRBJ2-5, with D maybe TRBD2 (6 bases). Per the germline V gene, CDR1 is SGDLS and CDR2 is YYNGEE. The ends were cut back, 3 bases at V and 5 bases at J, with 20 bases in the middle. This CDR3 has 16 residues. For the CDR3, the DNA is TGTGCCAGCAGCGCCGACTTTGATCAGCGGGTTGAGACCCAGTACTTC. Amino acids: CASSADFDQRVETQYF.

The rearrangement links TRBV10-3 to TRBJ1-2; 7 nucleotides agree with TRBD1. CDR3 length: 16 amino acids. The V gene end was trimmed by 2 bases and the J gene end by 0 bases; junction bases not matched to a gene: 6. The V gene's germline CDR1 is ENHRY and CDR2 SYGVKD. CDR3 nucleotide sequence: TGTGCCATCAGTGAGGCCACAGGGGTAGCTAACTATGGCTACACCTTC. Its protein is CAISEATGVANYGYTF.

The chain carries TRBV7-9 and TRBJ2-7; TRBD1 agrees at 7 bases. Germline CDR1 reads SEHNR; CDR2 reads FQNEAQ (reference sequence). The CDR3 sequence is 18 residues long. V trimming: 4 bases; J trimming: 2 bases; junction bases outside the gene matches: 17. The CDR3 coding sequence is TGTGCCAGCAGCTCGGATAGAGGGACAGTAAAGAGAACCTACGAGCAGTACTTC. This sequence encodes CASSSDRGTVKRTYEQYF.

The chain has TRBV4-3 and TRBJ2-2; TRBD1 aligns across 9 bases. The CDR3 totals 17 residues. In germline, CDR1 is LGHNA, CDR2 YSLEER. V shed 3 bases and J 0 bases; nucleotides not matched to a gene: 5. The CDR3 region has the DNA TGCGCCAGCAGCCAGGCGGACAGGGGTGCGAACACCGGGGAGCTGTTTTTT. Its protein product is CASSQADRGANTGELFF.

The CDR3: CASSGLEEEVGSGYGYTF. The DNA of the CDR3 is TGTGCCAGCAGCGGGCTAGAGGAGGAGGTGGGGTCGGGCTATGGCTACACCTTC. This rearrangement joins TRBV5-6 to TRBJ1-2; D uncertain. This CDR3 is built from 18 residues. Trimming removed 4 bases at V and 4 bases at J, with 26 bases between. Germline values: CDR1 SGHDT, CDR2 YYEEEE.

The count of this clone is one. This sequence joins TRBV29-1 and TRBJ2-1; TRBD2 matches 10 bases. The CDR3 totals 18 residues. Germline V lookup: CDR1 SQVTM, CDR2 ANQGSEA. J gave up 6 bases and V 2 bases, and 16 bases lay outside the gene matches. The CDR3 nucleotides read TGCAGCGTTGAATCAAACCGACCGCGAGCGGGAGGGCCCAATGAGCAGTTCTTC. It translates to CSVESNRPRAGGPNEQFF.

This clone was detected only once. The CDR3 sequence is CASSRGDFSYNEQFF. The CDR3 DNA follows: TGCGCCAGCAGCCGGGGGGACTTCTCCTACAATGAGCAGTTCTTC. This rearrangement joins TRBV5-1 to TRBJ2-1; 7 bases line up with TRBD2. CDR1 is SGHRS and CDR2 is YFSETQ in the germline V gene. The ends lost 4 bases at V and 0 bases at J; junction bases unmatched: 4. The CDR3 totals 15 residues.

The CDR3 nucleotides read TGCGCCAGCAGCAACCGTGGAGCCCGAGACACTGAAGCTTTCTTT. Encoded protein: CASSNRGARDTEAFF. This chain connects TRBV5-1 to TRBJ1-1; no reliable D call. Trimming cost V 4 bases and J 3 bases, with 16 bases left between them. The germline CDR1 and CDR2 sequences are SGHRS and YFSETQ. This CDR3 has 15 amino acids.

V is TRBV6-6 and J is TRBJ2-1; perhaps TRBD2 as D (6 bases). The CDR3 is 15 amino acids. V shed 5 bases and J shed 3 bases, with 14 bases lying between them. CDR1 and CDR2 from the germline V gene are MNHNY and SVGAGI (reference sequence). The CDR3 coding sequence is TGTGCCAGCAGTCCGACTAGACGATTCTACAATGAGCAGTTCTTC. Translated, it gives CASSPTRRFYNEQFF.

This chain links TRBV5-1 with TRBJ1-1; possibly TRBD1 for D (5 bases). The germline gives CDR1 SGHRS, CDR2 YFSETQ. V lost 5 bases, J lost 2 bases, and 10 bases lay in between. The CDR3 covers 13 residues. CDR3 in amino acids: CASRHGGNTEAFF. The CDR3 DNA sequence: TGCGCCAGCAGGCACGGGGGAAACACTGAAGCTTTCTTT.